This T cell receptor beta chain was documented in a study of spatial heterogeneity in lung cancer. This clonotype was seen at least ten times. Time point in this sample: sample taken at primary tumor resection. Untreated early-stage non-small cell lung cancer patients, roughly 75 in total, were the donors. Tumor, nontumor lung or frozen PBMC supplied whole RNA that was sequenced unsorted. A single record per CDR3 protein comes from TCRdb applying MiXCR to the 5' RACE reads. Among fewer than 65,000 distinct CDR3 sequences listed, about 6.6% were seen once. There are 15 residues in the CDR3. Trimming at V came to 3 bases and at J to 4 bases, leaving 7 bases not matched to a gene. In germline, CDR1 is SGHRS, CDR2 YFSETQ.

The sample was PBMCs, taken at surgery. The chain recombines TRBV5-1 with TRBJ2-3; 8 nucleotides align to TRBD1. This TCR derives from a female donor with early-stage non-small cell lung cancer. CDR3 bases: TGCGCCAGCAGCTCTCAGGGGGCGCCGCCAGATACGCAGTATTTT. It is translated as CASSSQGAPPDTQYF.